One and the same sample provided the 22 T cell receptor beta chains below, sequenced in a study of sequential checkpoint blockade in melanoma. Noted treatment: randomized to nivolumab then ipilimumab (arm A) or the reverse (arm B). Generated by immunoSEQ multiplex PCR, the TCRdb table keeps only in-frame clones and is missing some. The sample yields some 17,000 clones, under 80% seen once. The sample consisted of CD8+ T cells sorted from blood (inferred from file names), taken from a patient given nivolumab and ipilimumab in sequence. The receptor source for this set is a human donor with melanoma.

The chain combines TRBV5-4 with TRBJ2-4, with 7 nucleotides matching TRBD2. V gave up 1 base and J gave up 11 bases; unmatched junction bases: 9. Looked up from germline, CDR1 is SGHNT and CDR2 is YYREEE (reference sequence). CDR3 size: 14 residues. CDR3 sequence reads: CASSLSGAPHLQYF. CDR3 sequence (DNA): TGTGCCAGCAGCTTGAGCGGGGCCCCACACCTTCAGTACTTC.

This clone is labeled as medium-sized. The rearrangement uses TRBV14 and TRBJ2-1; no firm D call. Germline V gene sequence: CDR1 SGHDN, CDR2 FVKESK. Deletions cut 1 base from V and 6 bases from J, with 7 bases between. The CDR3 is 13 residues long. CDR3 DNA sequence: TGTGCCAGCAGCCAAGTTCACAGCAATGAGCAGTTCTTC. This translates into CASSQVHSNEQFF.

This clone was detected only a few times. This chain uses TRBV12-2 with TRBJ2-1; TRBD2 is the table's D call, not checked against the DNA. TRBV12-2 is designated a pseudogene. This CDR3 spans 16 amino acids. The DNA of the CDR3 is TGTGCAAGTCGCTTAGTCAATCGGGAGAAGTTCAATGAGCAGTTCTTC. This translates into CASRLVNREKFNEQFF.

Only one count was recorded for this clone. The chain uses TRBV7-8 and TRBJ1-2, with TRBD1 matching over 8 bases. V gave up 4 bases and J gave up 4 bases; unmatched junction bases: 2. The V gene's germline CDR1 is SGHVS and CDR2 FQNEAQ. The CDR3 totals 13 residues. DNA of the CDR3: TGTGCCAGCAGCTCGACAGGGGTCTATGGCTACACCTTC. This encodes CASSSTGVYGYTF.

The chain links TRBV27 to TRBJ2-1; D perhaps matches TRBD2 (6 bases). V lost 1 base to trimming and J lost 0 bases, with 10 bases between them. The CDR3 contains 16 residues. CDR1 is MNHEY, CDR2 SMNVEV, per germline (reference sequence). The CDR3 region has the DNA TGTGCCAGCAGTTTATTGGCCGGGAGCTCCTACAATGAGCAGTTCTTC. It encodes CASSLLAGSSYNEQFF.

This clone was counted only a few times. The chain is built from TRBV6-5 and TRBJ2-6; perhaps TRBD2 as D (6 bases). The CDR3 loop spans 16 amino acids. Germline V gene lookup returns CDR1 MNHEY and CDR2 SVGAGI. Trimming removed 2 bases at V and 3 bases at J, with 11 bases between. The CDR3 spells CASSYLSGGGANVLTF. DNA for the CDR3: TGTGCCAGCAGTTACCTCTCCGGGGGTGGGGCCAACGTCCTGACTTTC.

V gene TRBV6-4 combines with J gene TRBJ1-2; no firm D call. This CDR3 comprises 16 residues. Germline CDR1 is MRHNA and CDR2 is SNTAGT. With 2 bases removed from V and 5 bases from J, the gap between germline ends came to 18 bases. The CDR3 reads CASSDTAQASPYGYTF. CDR3 bases: TGTGCCAGCAGTGACACCGCCCAAGCCTCCCCTTATGGCTACACCTTC.

V is TRBV5-1 and J is TRBJ2-7; tentative D call: TRBD2 (5 bases). The V and J ends lost 3 bases and 5 bases respectively, with 12 bases between them. This CDR3 is 13 amino acids long. CDR1 and CDR2 (germline): SGHRS, YFSETQ. The CDR3 DNA follows: TGCGCCAGCAGCTCACGGGGTCATGACGAGCAGTACTTC. It specifies CASSSRGHDEQYF.

The rearrangement links TRBV30 to TRBJ2-7; a possible D gene is TRBD1 (5 bases). Per the germline V gene, CDR1 is GTSNPN and CDR2 is SVGIG (reference sequence). V dropped 1 base and J dropped 3 bases, with 13 bases sitting between them. The CDR3 sequence is 14 residues long. The CDR3 spells CAWSDWGQGYEQYF. The CDR3 nucleotides are TGTGCCTGGAGTGATTGGGGCCAGGGCTACGAGCAGTACTTC.

The rearrangement links TRBV9 to TRBJ1-2; 9 bases agree with TRBD1. CDR3 length: 15 amino acids. Trimming cost V 4 bases and J 5 bases; bases outside gene matches: 9. Germline assignment: CDR1 SGDLS and CDR2 YYNGEE. The CDR3 coding sequence is TGTGCCAGCAGCCCGTTCGGGGACAGGGCTTATGGCTACACCTTC. Protein sequence: CASSPFGDRAYGYTF. The complete variable domain, with remaining parts taken from reference TRBV9 and TRBJ1-2, reads DSGVTQTPKHLITATGQRVTLRCSPRSGDLSVYWYQQSLDQGLQFLIQYYNGEERAKGNILERFSAQQFPDLHSELNLSSLELGDSALYFCASSPFGDRAYGYTFGSGTRLTVV.

J is TRBJ2-5 and V is TRBV7-3, with 7 bases that match TRBD1. Losses at the gene ends were 5 bases for V and 4 bases for J; bases not matched to a gene: 10. This CDR3 is built from 15 residues. Germline CDR1 is SGHTA and CDR2 is FQGTGA. In nucleotides, the CDR3 is TGTGCCAGCAGCCCCTCATGGCGACAGGGAGAGACCCAGTACTTC. It encodes CASSPSWRQGETQYF.

The chain recombines TRBV5-6 with TRBJ2-3; D is possibly TRBD1 (6 bases). The V gene's germline CDR1 is SGHDT and CDR2 YYEEEE. The CDR3 length is 14 residues. Trimming took off 1 base at V and 4 bases at J, with 10 bases between the two ends. CDR3 coding DNA: TGTGCCAGCAGCTTGCCCAGGGGCCCAGATACGCAGTATTTT. Translating gives CASSLPRGPDTQYF.

This clone was counted a single time. The chain combines TRBV5-4 with TRBJ1-1, with 8 bases matching TRBD1. This CDR3 comprises 12 residues. Germline V CDR1 and CDR2: SGHNT, YYREEE (reference sequence). The J segment lost 8 bases and the V segment lost 0 bases, leaving 0 bases of the junction unmatched. The CDR3 DNA sequence: TGTGCCAGCAGCTTGGGGGACAGGGAAGCTTTCTTT. Protein: CASSLGDREAFF.

The chain joins TRBV28 to TRBJ2-3; TRBD2 matches 9 bases. The J segment lost 1 base and the V segment lost 5 bases, leaving 10 bases of the junction unmatched. CDR1 is MDHEN and CDR2 is SYDVKM in the germline V gene. The CDR3 is 17 amino acids. The chain's CDR3 is CASSLPLSGSGTDTQYF. CDR3 sequence (DNA): TGTGCCAGCAGTCTCCCTCTTAGCGGGAGCGGCACAGATACGCAGTATTTT.

The rearrangement joins TRBV27 to TRBJ2-1; D possibly corresponds to TRBD2 (6 bases). Trimming removed 6 bases from V and 7 bases from J, with 19 bases in between. Germline CDR1 and CDR2: MNHEY and SMNVEV (reference sequence). The CDR3 covers 15 residues. In nucleotides, the CDR3 is TGTGCCAGCAGCCCGTGGCCCGCTAGCGTAAATGAGCAGTTCTTC. It codes for CASSPWPASVNEQFF.

The CDR3: CASSLAGAGSPQETQYF. The CDR3 nucleotides read TGTGCCAGCAGCTTGGCCGGAGCGGGGAGCCCCCAAGAGACCCAGTACTTC. This chain joins TRBV5-5 and TRBJ2-5, with 7 bases that match TRBD2. The CDR3 is 17 residues long. J was trimmed by 1 base and V by 0 bases; bases with no gene match: 9. CDR1 SGHKS and CDR2 YYEKEE come from the germline V gene (reference sequence).

V and J are TRBV2 and TRBJ1-2, with a weak D call TRBD1 (6 bases). Germline CDR1 is SNHLY and CDR2 is FYNNEI. This CDR3 comprises 11 residues. V was shortened by 6 bases and J by 4 bases, with 6 bases between the two germline ends. The CDR3 coding sequence is TGTGCCAGCAGGGACAGCTATGGCTACACCTTC. It encodes CASRDSYGYTF.

CDR3 loop: CAWSVGAENIQYF. CDR3 DNA: TGTGCCTGGAGTGTAGGAGCAGAAAACATTCAGTACTTC. This chain links TRBV30 with TRBJ2-4; no reliable D call. The CDR3 runs 13 residues. V lost 0 bases and J 5 bases, leaving 8 bases between the germline ends. CDR1 GTSNPN and CDR2 SVGIG come from the germline V gene (reference sequence).

The rearrangement joins TRBV7-8 to TRBJ2-1, with D perhaps matching TRBD1 (6 bases). Germline CDR1 reads SGHVS; CDR2 reads FQNEAQ. With 8 bases removed from V and 2 bases from J, the gap between germline ends came to 13 bases. The CDR3 spans 14 residues. The CDR3 coding sequence is TGTGCCAGCTGGGAAGGGGGTGCCTACAATGAGCAGTTCTTC. This sequence encodes CASWEGGAYNEQFF.

By share, this clone counts as medium-sized (0.01 to 0.1%). The chain employs TRBV27 and TRBJ2-7, with D possibly TRBD1 on 6 matching bases. The CDR3 sequence is 12 residues long. The V end was cut by 3 bases, the J end by 9 bases, with 12 bases between. Germline assignment: CDR1 MNHEY and CDR2 SMNVEV (reference sequence). The CDR3, as DNA: TGTGCCAGCAGTTTCACAGGGCCAGGGCAGTACTTC. Protein sequence: CASSFTGPGQYF.

Only a few counts were recorded for this clone. The chain joins TRBV7-2 to TRBJ2-1, with D possibly matching TRBD1 (5 bases). CDR3 length: 12 residues. The V and J ends lost 7 bases and 10 bases respectively, with 14 bases between them. Germline-derived CDR1 and CDR2 are SGHTA and FQGNSA. The CDR3 loop reads CASTAETAEQFF. In nucleotides, the CDR3 is TGTGCCAGCACCGCAGAGACAGCCGAGCAGTTCTTC.

This clone was picked up a small number of times. The chain carries TRBV2 and TRBJ2-7; tentatively, D is TRBD1 (6 bases). Trimming removed 6 bases from V and 5 bases from J, with 11 bases in between. This CDR3 comprises 12 residues. The germline CDR1 and CDR2 sequences are SNHLY and FYNNEI. The CDR3 region is CASRINRDEQYF. The CDR3, as DNA: TGTGCCAGCAGAATCAACAGGGACGAGCAGTACTTC. Full variable domain (outside the CDR3, taken from reference TRBV2 and TRBJ2-7): EPEVTQTPSHQVTQMGQEVILRCVPISNHLYFYWYRQILGQKVEFLVSFYNNEISEKSEIFDDQFSVERPDGSNFTLKIRSTKLEDSAMYFCASRINRDEQYFGPGTRLTVT.